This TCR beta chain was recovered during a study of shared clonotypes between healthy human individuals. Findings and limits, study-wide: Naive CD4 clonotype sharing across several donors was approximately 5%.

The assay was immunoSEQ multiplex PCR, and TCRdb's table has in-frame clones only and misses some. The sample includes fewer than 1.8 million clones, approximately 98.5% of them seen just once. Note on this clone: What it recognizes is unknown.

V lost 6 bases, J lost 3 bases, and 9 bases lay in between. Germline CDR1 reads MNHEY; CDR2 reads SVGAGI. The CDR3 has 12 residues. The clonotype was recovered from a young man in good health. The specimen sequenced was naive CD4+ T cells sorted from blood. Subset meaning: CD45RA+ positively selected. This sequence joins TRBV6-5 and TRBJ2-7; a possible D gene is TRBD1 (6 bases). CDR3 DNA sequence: TGTGCCAGCAGAAGGGACAACTACGAGCAGTACTTC. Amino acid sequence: CASRRDNYEQYF.